The source of this T cell receptor beta chain is a study of hypomethylating agent response in myelodysplastic syndrome (dated by TCRdb to about 2021). About the study as a whole: The hypomethylating agents azacitidine (most of the 11) or decitabine (3 of 11) were used to treat the patients. Among the myelodysplastic syndrome patients in the cohort, several were male and 2 were female. Patients had a mean age of roughly 72 +/- 6.3 years, and a diploid cytogenetic profile was the most common. TET2 was the most frequent mutation, present in about 45% of the 11 patients. Roughly six patients responded with complete response or hematologic improvement, and about five patients were non-responders. Response was defined as complete response or hematologic improvement, and any patient who met neither criterion was considered a non-responder. Points the paper makes about the study in general: Only approximately 12 patients were analyzed, so the study cohort was small. A possible recognition of novel MDS antigens by the shared GLIPH2 clusters was not confirmed and needs experimental validation. The healthy control donors were not matched in age to the MDS patients, and this mismatch could have affected the comparison between MDS and healthy donors. Novel clonotypes were found to emerge more often in responders, whereas more contracted clonotypes were observed in non-responders after treatment. No significant change in richness, rarefaction diversity or clonality was detected after hypomethylating agent treatment, either across all patients or within response groups.

From the germline V gene, CDR1 is MDHEN and CDR2 is SYDVKM. V is reduced by 2 bases and J by 4 bases, leaving a spacing of 3 bases between them. Spanning cysteine to phenylalanine, the CDR3 consists of 11 amino acids. The DNA shown is the 33-base CDR3, in frame from base 1. A remark on this clone: The specificity of this receptor is unknown. Qualities for individual bases were not recorded, and no much larger clone is one base off.

The method behind the library was the immunoSEQ multiplex PCR assay. Sequencing was run at survey resolution with two replicates of approximately 200 ng each, for a total of about 400 ng of DNA per sample. Rearranged TCRB sequences in genomic DNA were detected with the hsTCRB kit using multiplex PCR primers targeting V and J genes. In the first PCR, the CDR3 region was amplified for around 31 cycles with the QIAGEN Multiplex PCR Kit. Sample barcodes and Illumina adapters were added to each replicate in a roughly 8-cycle second PCR. Pooled libraries were quantified using a QuantStudio 6 and the KAPA library quantification kit. Approximately 15 pM of pooled libraries was sequenced on an Illumina MiSeq using 156-cycle single-end reads and a 15-cycle index read. The study's processing was this. Of 150,000 or so unique clonotypes, roughly 1.6% were flagged by VDJdb annotation as previously reported viral-epitope-specific clonotypes. The immunoSEQ Data Assistant and immunoSEQ Analyzer turned the raw reads into TCRB repertoires that were normalized and annotated. BioAnalyzer and version 0.6.5 of the immunarch R package were the tools used for clonotype analysis. Before richness was estimated, every repertoire was downsampled to the clone count of the smallest repertoire. Clonotypes were sorted into expanded, contracted or novel categories with Fisher's exact tests, where novel meant the clonotype had zero frequency before treatment. Significantly changed CDR3 beta sequences were clustered with GLIPH2 at simulation_depth=1000 and kmer_min_depth=3, and CDR3s shorter than five residues were left out. TCRdb carries this immuneACCESS record with in-frame sequences only. Its versions omit some clonotypes, under half of them owing to an unresolved V gene in the studies checked, with the rest unexplained. From that table come the V and J calls and clone size; the DNA was used to work out D and trimming. Present in this sample are about 4,000 clones, roughly 86% of which were seen just once. About 12% of the sample is in the top ten clones.

Bulk bone marrow was analyzed without sorting T-cell subsets. TCR beta CDR3 regions were immunosequenced from bone marrow of over nine myelodysplastic syndrome patients before and after hypomethylating agent therapy. For longitudinal repertoire tracking, a baseline bone marrow plus two to three bone marrows at different post-treatment timepoints were contributed by each patient. Whole bone marrow served as the source for genomic DNA extraction, with DNA quality checked using TapeStation, NanoDrop OneC and PicoGreen assays. This sample comprised bone marrow, obtained before or after starting hypomethylating agent treatment for myelodysplastic syndrome (not recorded which). The receptor's source is a human donor with myelodysplastic syndrome. The chain couples TRBV28 to TRBJ2-7; no D gene is confidently identified. DNA sequence: TGTGCCAGCAGTTTACGATACGAGCAGTACTTC. Its protein is CASSLRYEQYF.